This T cell receptor beta chain derives from a study of cytomegalovirus exposure and HLA in healthy donors. The CDR3 covers 14 residues. The germline V gene encodes CDR1 SGDLS and CDR2 YYNGEE. Trimming took off 0 bases at V and 1 base at J, with 7 bases between the two ends. TCRdb's table, derived via immunoSEQ multiplex PCR, lists solely in-frame clones and lacks some. The table includes 260,000 or so clones, roughly 88% detected once. The TCR originated in a woman aged 25 to 39 in good health and CMV-seronegative. The material sequenced was PBMCs. The chain employs TRBV9 and TRBJ2-5, with unresolved D. CDR3 in DNA: TGTGCCAGCAGCGTAGCCGCCGCCCAAGAGACCCAGTACTTC. It encodes CASSVAAAQETQYF. Based on the CDR3 plus reference TRBV9 and TRBJ2-5, the full variable domain is DSGVTQTPKHLITATGQRVTLRCSPRSGDLSVYWYQQSLDQGLQFLIQYYNGEERAKGNILERFSAQQFPDLHSELNLSSLELGDSALYFCASSVAAAQETQYFGPGTRLLVL.